A single sample is the source of the 9 T cell receptor beta chains below, sequenced in a study of T cell changes during pregnancy in multiple sclerosis. Using immunoSEQ multiplex PCR, the repertoire was profiled, and TCRdb retains in-frame clones only, with some absent. The sample consists of more than 30,000 clones, around 90% of them appearing once. This sample comprised CD4+ T cells from peripheral blood mononuclear cells, obtained before pregnancy. The receptors originated from a female donor with multiple sclerosis, enrolled in a pregnancy study.

The chain employs TRBV7-3 and TRBJ2-2, with 11 bases identical to TRBD1. Trimming took 4 bases from V and 3 from J; bases not matched to a gene: 4. The CDR3 consists of 16 residues. Germline V gene data show CDR1 as SGHTA and CDR2 as FQGTGA. CDR3 amino acids: CASSSLGQGDTGELFF. In nucleotides, the CDR3 is TGTGCCAGCAGCTCCCTGGGACAGGGGGACACCGGGGAGCTGTTTTTT.

This sequence joins TRBV7-8 and TRBJ1-1, with 7 nucleotides matching TRBD1. Trimming removed 3 bases from V and 1 base from J; junction bases left unmatched: 5. The CDR3 totals 15 residues. From germline, CDR1 is SGHVS and CDR2 FQNEAQ. DNA of the CDR3: TGTGCCAGCAGCTTCGCCTCAGGGGGGAACACTGAAGCTTTCTTT. Protein: CASSFASGGNTEAFF.

This clone was detected only a few times. CDR3 loop: CASSIVTEGPGAGEKLFF. DNA for the CDR3: TGTGCCAGTAGTATAGTAACAGAGGGGCCAGGGGCGGGTGAAAAACTGTTTTTT. The gene calls are TRBV19 and TRBJ1-4, with D tentatively TRBD1 (6 bases). Germline V CDR1 and CDR2: LNHDA, SQIVND (reference sequence). The V end lost 1 base, the J end lost 7 bases, and 22 bases lay between the germline ends. The CDR3 extends over 18 amino acids.

This chain uses TRBV7-2 with TRBJ1-5, with 8 bases matching TRBD1. Trimming cost V 5 bases and J 7 bases; bases outside gene matches: 4. This CDR3 is built from 13 residues. CDR1 and CDR2 from the germline V gene are SGHTA and FQGNSA. The CDR3 DNA is TGTGCCAGCAGCCCCGACAGGGGCCAGCCCCAGCATTTT. This codes for CASSPDRGQPQHF.

DNA for the CDR3: TGTGCCAGCAGCCACCAGGGGGGATCAGGGTTCGATGAGCAGTTCTTC. Its translation: CASSHQGGSGFDEQFF. The chain carries TRBV7-2 and TRBJ2-1, with D possibly TRBD1 on 7 matching bases. The V gene's germline CDR1 is SGHTA and CDR2 FQGNSA. This CDR3 contains 16 residues. V was clipped by 5 bases and J by 8 bases, with 22 bases between them.

In this sample, this clone turned up once. The rearrangement uses TRBV28 and TRBJ1-2; 8 nucleotides align to TRBD1. In germline, CDR1 is MDHEN, CDR2 SYDVKM. The CDR3 is 16 amino acids. V lost 6 bases and J lost 3; bases outside the gene matches: 12. CDR3 region: CASRTIGAGGYYGYTF. The CDR3 coding sequence is TGTGCCAGCAGAACTATCGGGGCAGGGGGCTACTATGGCTACACCTTC.

This rearrangement joins TRBV11-2 to TRBJ2-7; D ambiguous. V shed 4 bases and J shed 3 bases, with 4 bases lying between them. CDR1 SGHAT and CDR2 FQNNGV come from the germline V gene. The CDR3 loop spans 11 amino acids. The CDR3 sequence is CASSSYYEQYF. In nucleotides, the CDR3 is TGTGCCAGCAGCTCCTACTACGAGCAGTACTTC.

The rearrangement links TRBV18 to TRBJ1-1; TRBD1 matches at 7 bases. The CDR3 loop spans 15 amino acids. Germline-derived CDR1 and CDR2 are KGHSH and LQKENI. The junction had 9 bases not matched to a gene; V was cut back by 3 bases and J by 5 bases. CDR3 DNA sequence: TGTGCCAGCTCACCTCAAACGACAGGGATAACTGAAGCTTTCTTT. Translated: CASSPQTTGITEAFF.

The chain carries TRBV10-3 and TRBJ1-2; 10 nucleotides align to TRBD1. The V gene's germline CDR1 is ENHRY and CDR2 SYGVKD. V lost 7 bases, J lost 1 base, and 6 bases stayed unmatched. The CDR3 runs 15 residues. The CDR3 sequence: CAITTGQGRNYGYTF. The CDR3 DNA reads as TGTGCCATCACCACGGGACAGGGGCGTAACTATGGCTACACCTTC.